This T cell receptor (beta chain) was captured in a study of blood T cell repertoires in COVID-19. Study context: The United States, Italy and Spain supplied acute and convalescent COVID-19 samples. From T cells, B-cell-depleted T cells, or PBMCs came the material, which was cDNA or gDNA.

Authors' analysis steps: Reference gene primer amplification yielded estimated nucleated cell counts. Assay: immunoSEQ multiplex PCR; the TCRdb copy retains only in-frame clones and omits some. D and trimming were read from the DNA, whereas the V and J calls and clone size are those reported in that table. The sample includes more than 85,000 clones, approximately 90% of them seen just once. The CDR3 length is 14 residues. Trimming pared 2 bases from V and 5 bases from J, leaving 12 bases between. CDR1 KGHDR and CDR2 SFDVKD come from the germline V gene. This receptor was identified in a human donor in a cohort sampled during active COVID-19. The sequencing input was peripheral blood. The chain has TRBV24-1 and TRBJ2-7, with a possible D match to TRBD1 (5 bases). The CDR3 sequence: CATSDSSLRDEQYF. DNA for the CDR3: TGTGCCACCAGTGATTCGAGTCTCAGGGACGAGCAGTACTTC.